The TCR beta chain under discussion was sequenced for a study of tumor and adjacent non-tumor tissue in lung cancer. The overall study: Each sample yielded around 4.2 million productive TCRbeta reads on average.

A modified ARM-PCR protocol with three rounds of nested PCR amplified TCRbeta. TCRdb fed the multiplex PCR reads into MiXCR, producing one record per CDR3 protein. The data contain 110,000 or so distinct CDR3 sequences, 75% of them singletons. The CDR3 is 15 amino acids. Germline V lookup: CDR1 SGHNT, CDR2 YYREEE (reference sequence). Overall study results and limits: Normal lung showed higher cumulative top 100 clone frequency than tumor. Higher tumor TCR diversity was associated with shorter survival. Compared with tumor, normal lung showed significantly lower TCR diversity.

RNA was extracted from bulk tissue without any cell sorting. As regards this clonotype: The antigen remains undetermined. Sequence at one end of the junction differs from germline and may be a read error.

The source is a woman between 55 and 75 years old with non-small cell lung cancer. The chain is built from TRBV5-4 and TRBJ2-2; D is uncertain. The sequencing input was lung tumor tissue. The CDR3 DNA reads TGTGGCAGCAGCTTAGCCGAGCAGAACACCGGGGAGCTGTTTTTT. It is translated as CGSSLAEQNTGELFF.